Detailed here is one T cell receptor beta chain. Germline V gives CDR1 LNHDA, CDR2 SQIVND (reference sequence). Trimming removed 4 bases from V and 4 bases from J, with 4 bases in between. CDR3 length: 11 residues. Generated by immunoSEQ multiplex PCR, the TCRdb table keeps only in-frame clones and is missing some. Among around 5,900 clones listed, under 35% were seen once. This record comes from a study of graft-versus-host responses after intestinal transplantation. Across the study: Transplant types were multivisceral, liver-intestinal, or isolated intestinal.

The chain has TRBV19 and TRBJ2-5; no clear D gene. Sample: alloreactive CD4+ T cells from a mixed lymphocyte reaction culture, taken before transplantation. Documented subset: CFSE-low proliferating T cells sorted from roughly six-day pre-transplant mixed lymphocyte reaction (GvH or HvG direction). This clonotype originated in a human patient who was an organ donor for intestinal transplantation. The CDR3 DNA follows: TGTGCCAGTAGTAGTGCAGAGACCCAGTACTTC. It codes for CASSSAETQYF.